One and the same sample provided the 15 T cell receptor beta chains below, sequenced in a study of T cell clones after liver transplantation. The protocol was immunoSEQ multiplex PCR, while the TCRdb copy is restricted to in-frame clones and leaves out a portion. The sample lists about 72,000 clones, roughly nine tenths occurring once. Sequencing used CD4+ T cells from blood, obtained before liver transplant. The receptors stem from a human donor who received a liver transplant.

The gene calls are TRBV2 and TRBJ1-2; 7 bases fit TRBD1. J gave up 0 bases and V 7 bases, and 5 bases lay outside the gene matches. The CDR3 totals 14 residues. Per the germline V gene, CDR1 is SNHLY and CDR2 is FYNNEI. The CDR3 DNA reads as TGTGCCAGCATGCCCGGGACAGCTAACTATGGCTACACCTTC. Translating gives CASMPGTANYGYTF.

The CDR3 bases are TGTGCCAGCAGTACGCGGGAGGGCCGAGGCAATGAGCAGTTCTTC. This encodes CASSTREGRGNEQFF. This chain links TRBV6-1 with TRBJ2-1; 9 nucleotides line up with TRBD2. Germline V gene sequence: CDR1 MNHNS, CDR2 SASEGT. J lost 6 bases, V lost 5 bases, and 8 bases had no gene match. This CDR3 region has 15 residues.

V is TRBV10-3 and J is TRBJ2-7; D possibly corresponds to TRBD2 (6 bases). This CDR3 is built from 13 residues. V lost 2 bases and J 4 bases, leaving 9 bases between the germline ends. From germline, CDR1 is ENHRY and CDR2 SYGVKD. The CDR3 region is CAISEPGVYEQYF. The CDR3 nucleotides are TGTGCCATCAGTGAGCCGGGAGTTTACGAGCAGTACTTC.

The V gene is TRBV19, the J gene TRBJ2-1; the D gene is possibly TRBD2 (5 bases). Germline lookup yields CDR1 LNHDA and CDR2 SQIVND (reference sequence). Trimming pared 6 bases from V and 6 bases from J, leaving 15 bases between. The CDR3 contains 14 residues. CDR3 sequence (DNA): TGTGCCAGTAGCAGATCAACGAGGGCCAATGAGCAGTTCTTC. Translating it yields CASSRSTRANEQFF.

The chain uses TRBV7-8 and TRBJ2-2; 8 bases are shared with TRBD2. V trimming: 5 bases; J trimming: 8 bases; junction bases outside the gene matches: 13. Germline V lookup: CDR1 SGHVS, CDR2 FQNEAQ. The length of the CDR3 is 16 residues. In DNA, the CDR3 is TGTGCCAGCAGCCAAACCGGGACTAGGCCCCAGGGGGAGCTGTTTTTT. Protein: CASSQTGTRPQGELFF.

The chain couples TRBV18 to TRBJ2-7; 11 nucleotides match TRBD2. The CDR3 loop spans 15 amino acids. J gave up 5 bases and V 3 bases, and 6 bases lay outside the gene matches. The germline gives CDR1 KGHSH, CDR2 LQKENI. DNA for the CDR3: TGTGCCAGCTCACCTACACTAGCGGGAGTAAACGAGCAGTACTTC. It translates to CASSPTLAGVNEQYF.

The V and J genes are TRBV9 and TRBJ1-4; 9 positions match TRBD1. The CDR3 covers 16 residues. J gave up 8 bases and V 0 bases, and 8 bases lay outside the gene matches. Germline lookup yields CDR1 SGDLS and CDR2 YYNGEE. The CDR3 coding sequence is TGTGCCAGCAGCGTAGCAGGTGGACAGGGGAGGGAAAAACTGTTTTTT. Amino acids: CASSVAGGQGREKLFF. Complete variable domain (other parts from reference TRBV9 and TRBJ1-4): DSGVTQTPKHLITATGQRVTLRCSPRSGDLSVYWYQQSLDQGLQFLIQYYNGEERAKGNILERFSAQQFPDLHSELNLSSLELGDSALYFCASSVAGGQGREKLFFGSGTQLSVL.

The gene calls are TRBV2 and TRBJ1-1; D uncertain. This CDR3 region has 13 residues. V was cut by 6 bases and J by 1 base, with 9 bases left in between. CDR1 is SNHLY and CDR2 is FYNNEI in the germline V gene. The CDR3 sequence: CASSLTRNTEAFF. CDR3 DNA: TGTGCCAGCAGCCTGACGCGGAACACTGAAGCTTTCTTT.

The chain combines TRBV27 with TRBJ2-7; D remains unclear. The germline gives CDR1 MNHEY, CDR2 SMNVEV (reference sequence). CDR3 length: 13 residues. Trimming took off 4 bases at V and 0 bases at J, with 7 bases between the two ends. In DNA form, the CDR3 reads TGTGCCAGCAGTTCCAGTTACTCCTACGAGCAGTACTTC. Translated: CASSSSYSYEQYF.

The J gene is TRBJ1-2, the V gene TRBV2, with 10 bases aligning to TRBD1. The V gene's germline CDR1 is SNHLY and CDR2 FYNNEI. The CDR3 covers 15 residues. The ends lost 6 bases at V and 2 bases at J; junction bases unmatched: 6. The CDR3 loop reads CASSKGQGWNYGYTF. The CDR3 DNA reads TGTGCCAGCAGCAAGGGACAGGGGTGGAACTATGGCTACACCTTC.

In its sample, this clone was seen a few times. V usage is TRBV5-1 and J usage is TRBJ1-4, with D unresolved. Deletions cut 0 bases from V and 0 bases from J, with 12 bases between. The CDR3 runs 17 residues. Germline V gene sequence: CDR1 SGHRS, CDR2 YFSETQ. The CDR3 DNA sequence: TGCGCCAGCAGCTTGGTACCAGTCACCTCAACTAATGAAAAACTGTTTTTT. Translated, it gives CASSLVPVTSTNEKLFF.

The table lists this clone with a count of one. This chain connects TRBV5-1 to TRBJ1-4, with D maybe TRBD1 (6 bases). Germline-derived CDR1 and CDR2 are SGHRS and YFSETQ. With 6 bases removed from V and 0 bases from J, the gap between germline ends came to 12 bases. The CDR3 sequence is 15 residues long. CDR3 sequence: CASNQGSTTNEKLFF. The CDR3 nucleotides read TGCGCCAGCAACCAGGGGAGTACAACTAATGAAAAACTGTTTTTT. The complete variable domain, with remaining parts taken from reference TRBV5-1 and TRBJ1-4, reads KAGVTQTPRYLIKTRGQQVTLSCSPISGHRSVSWYQQTPGQGLQFLFEYFSETQRNKGNFPGRFSGRQFSNSRSEMNVSTLELGDSALYLCASNQGSTTNEKLFFGSGTQLSVL.

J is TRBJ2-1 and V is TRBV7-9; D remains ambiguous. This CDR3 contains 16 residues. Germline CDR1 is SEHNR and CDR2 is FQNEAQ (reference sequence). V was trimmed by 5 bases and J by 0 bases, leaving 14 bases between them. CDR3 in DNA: TGTGCCAGCAGCGGCCAACAACTATTCTCCTACAATGAGCAGTTCTTC. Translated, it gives CASSGQQLFSYNEQFF.

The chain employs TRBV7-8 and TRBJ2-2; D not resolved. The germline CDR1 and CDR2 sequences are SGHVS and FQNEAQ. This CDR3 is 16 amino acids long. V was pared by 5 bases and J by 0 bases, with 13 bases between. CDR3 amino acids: CASSPLVLTNTGELFF. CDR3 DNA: TGTGCCAGCAGCCCCCTCGTCTTAACGAACACCGGGGAGCTGTTTTTT.

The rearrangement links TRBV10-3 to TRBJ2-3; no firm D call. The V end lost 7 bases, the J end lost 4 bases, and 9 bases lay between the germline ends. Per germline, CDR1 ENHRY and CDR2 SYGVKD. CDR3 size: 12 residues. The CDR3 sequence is CAIKSSADTQYF. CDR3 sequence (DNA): TGTGCCATCAAGTCGAGTGCAGATACGCAGTATTTT.